These 21 T cell receptor beta chains share one sample of origin, sequenced in a study of neurological immune-mediated disorders. TCRdb used MiXCR to reprocess the 5' RACE reads, holding one entry per CDR3 protein. The table includes 25,000 to 30,000 distinct CDR3 sequences, under 7% detected once. The material sequenced was PBMCs. All receptors derive from a woman between 45 and 60 years old in good health.

This clonotype was counted at least ten times. The V call is TRBV27, the J call TRBJ1-5, with TRBD1 as a possible D gene (6 bases). The V end lost 8 bases, the J end lost 1 base, and 12 bases lay between the germline ends. Looked up from germline, CDR1 is MNHEY and CDR2 is SMNVEV (reference sequence). The length of the CDR3 is 14 residues. The CDR3 is CASSDSWSNQPQHF. For the CDR3, the DNA is TGTGCCAGCTCGGACAGCTGGAGCAATCAGCCCCAGCATTTT.

This clonotype has only a few counts. The chain employs TRBV6-6 and TRBJ2-3; 7 positions match TRBD2. The CDR3 spans 16 residues. The ends lost 5 bases at V and 1 base at J; junction bases unmatched: 9. CDR1 MNHNY and CDR2 SVGAGI come from the germline V gene (reference sequence). The CDR3 DNA follows: TGTGCCAGCAGTCGCCCCTCGGCGGGAGGCACAGATACGCAGTATTTT. Translated, it gives CASSRPSAGGTDTQYF.

This clonotype was counted ten times or more. This rearrangement joins TRBV5-6 to TRBJ1-5, with 7 positions matching TRBD1. The germline V gene has CDR1 SGHDT and CDR2 YYEEEE. The J segment lost 6 bases and the V segment lost 1 base, leaving 7 bases of the junction unmatched. This CDR3 contains 15 residues. The CDR3 region has the DNA TGTGCCAGCAGCTTGTTTGACAGGGTGCCTCAGCCCCAGCATTTT. It encodes CASSLFDRVPQPQHF.

This clonotype was seen repeatedly, ten times or more. J is TRBJ2-2 and V is TRBV9, with TRBD1 as a possible D gene (6 bases). This CDR3 is built from 15 residues. Trimming stripped 3 bases from V and 2 bases from J, with 11 bases between. In germline, CDR1 is SGDLS, CDR2 YYNGEE. Written as DNA, the CDR3 is TGTGCCAGCAGCGGACTGACAGGAAACACCGGGGAGCTGTTTTTT. Translating it yields CASSGLTGNTGELFF.

This clonotype occurred many times. The rearrangement uses TRBV20-1 and TRBJ2-5, with TRBD2 as a possible D gene (5 bases). Trimming left V 0 bases short and J 6 bases short, with 11 bases between. In germline, CDR1 is DFQATT, CDR2 SNEGSKA (reference sequence). The CDR3 loop spans 13 amino acids. CDR3 coding DNA: TGCAGTGCTAGAGAAGGCCGAGGGAAGACCCAGTACTTC. Amino acids: CSAREGRGKTQYF.

This clonotype was recorded at least ten times. For the CDR3, the DNA is TGTGCCAGCAGCCTCGGACAGCCACCCCCAGATACGCAGTATTTT. Translating it yields CASSLGQPPPDTQYF. This sequence joins TRBV9 and TRBJ2-3; TRBD1 is a possible D gene (6 bases). V was cut by 4 bases and J by 4 bases, with 16 bases left in between. Germline V gene lookup returns CDR1 SGDLS and CDR2 YYNGEE. This CDR3 has 15 amino acids.

This clonotype was seen at least ten times. The J gene is TRBJ2-7, the V gene TRBV30; D may be TRBD1 (6 bases). Germline assignment: CDR1 GTSNPN and CDR2 SVGIG (reference sequence). V lost 3 bases and J 0 bases, leaving 9 bases between the germline ends. The CDR3 runs 13 residues. The CDR3: CAWRQGRSYEQYF. In DNA form, the CDR3 reads TGTGCCTGGAGACAGGGCCGCTCCTACGAGCAGTACTTC.

This clonotype was seen ten or more times. This chain links TRBV20-1 with TRBJ1-5; D not certain. The germline V gene has CDR1 DFQATT and CDR2 SNEGSKA (reference sequence). The CDR3 extends over 15 amino acids. Trimming stripped 1 base from V and 0 bases from J, with 10 bases between. This chain's CDR3 is CSARVGKNSNQPQHF. The CDR3 DNA reads as TGCAGTGCTAGAGTGGGGAAAAATAGCAATCAGCCCCAGCATTTT.

Many counts were recorded for this clonotype. The chain uses TRBV6-4 and TRBJ1-1; D gene ambiguous. Trimming left V 6 bases short and J 4 bases short, with 15 bases between. The CDR3 contains 14 residues. Germline V gene lookup returns CDR1 MRHNA and CDR2 SNTAGT. CDR3 amino acids: CASSTNPEATEAFF. In nucleotides, the CDR3 is TGTGCCAGCAGCACGAACCCGGAGGCCACTGAAGCTTTCTTT.

The sample holds many counts of this clonotype. V usage is TRBV20-1 and J usage is TRBJ2-1; D remains ambiguous. The germline CDR1 and CDR2 sequences are DFQATT and SNEGSKA (reference sequence). The ends were cut back, 5 bases at V and 9 bases at J, with 8 bases in the middle. CDR3 length equals 10 residues. The DNA for the CDR3 is TGCAGTGCTGGGATAGGTGAGCAGTTCTTC. It encodes CSAGIGEQFF.

The sample holds many counts of this clonotype. V and J are TRBV20-1 and TRBJ1-4, with D unclear. CDR3 length equals 11 residues. Germline lookup yields CDR1 DFQATT and CDR2 SNEGSKA (reference sequence). The germline V and J ends were trimmed by 3 bases and 8 bases, with 7 bases remaining between them. The CDR3: CSASREEKLFF. The CDR3 coding sequence is TGCAGTGCTAGCCGGGAGGAAAAACTGTTTTTT.

This clonotype was counted ten times or more. The rearrangement joins TRBV28 to TRBJ2-1; 9 nucleotides line up with TRBD1. The V and J ends lost 8 bases and 8 bases, in that order; junction bases with no gene match: 7. Germline-derived CDR1 and CDR2 are MDHEN and SYDVKM. The CDR3 contains 13 residues. As DNA, the CDR3 is TGTGCCAGCTGGGGACAGGGAACCGATGAGCAGTTCTTC. Protein product: CASWGQGTDEQFF.

This clonotype was seen repeatedly, ten times or more. The rearrangement links TRBV20-1 to TRBJ1-1; the D is unclear. CDR1 DFQATT and CDR2 SNEGSKA come from the germline V gene (reference sequence). The V end was cut by 5 bases, the J end by 8 bases, with 12 bases between. The CDR3 has 11 residues. The CDR3 is CSALAVVEAFF. CDR3 sequence (DNA): TGCAGTGCTCTCGCCGTGGTGGAAGCTTTCTTT.

This clonotype showed up many times. The genes are TRBV7-3 and TRBJ1-1; D gene ambiguous. The CDR3 loop spans 14 amino acids. Trimming cost V 3 bases and J 1 base, with 9 bases left between them. From germline, CDR1 is SGHTA and CDR2 FQGTGA. The CDR3 protein is CASSLQSTNTEAFF. CDR3 bases: TGTGCCAGCAGCTTGCAATCTACGAACACTGAAGCTTTCTTT.

This clonotype was picked up many times. The chain employs TRBV5-1 and TRBJ2-7; 7 bases match TRBD2. The J segment lost 2 bases and the V segment lost 4 bases, leaving 6 bases of the junction unmatched. Germline V gene lookup returns CDR1 SGHRS and CDR2 YFSETQ. CDR3 length: 14 amino acids. The CDR3 sequence: CASSQAGSTYEQYF. As DNA, the CDR3 is TGCGCCAGCAGCCAAGCGGGGAGCACCTACGAGCAGTACTTC.

This clonotype appeared many times. V and J are TRBV20-1 and TRBJ1-2, with no clear D. V was pared by 1 base and J by 6 bases, with 12 bases between. Germline loops: CDR1 DFQATT, CDR2 SNEGSKA (reference sequence). This CDR3 has 13 residues. As DNA, the CDR3 is TGCAGTGCTAGAGGGCAGCCGGCGGATGGCTACACCTTC. Translation gives CSARGQPADGYTF.

This clonotype was seen at least ten times. The rearrangement uses TRBV20-1 and TRBJ2-3; 9 bases are a match to TRBD2. Losses at the gene ends were 0 bases for V and 0 bases for J; bases not matched to a gene: 7. Germline V gene lookup returns CDR1 DFQATT and CDR2 SNEGSKA (reference sequence). The CDR3 is 17 residues long. CDR3 coding DNA: TGCAGTGCTAGAGATGGTAGCGGGGGATCTAGCACAGATACGCAGTATTTT. It encodes CSARDGSGGSSTDTQYF.

In its sample, this clonotype was seen many times. The chain couples TRBV6-1 to TRBJ2-3; TRBD2 matches 10 bases. The CDR3 has 16 residues. The J segment lost 1 base and the V segment lost 7 bases, leaving 8 bases of the junction unmatched. Germline assignment: CDR1 MNHNS and CDR2 SASEGT. The CDR3 sequence is CASTSGGTSGTDTQYF. As DNA, the CDR3 is TGTGCCAGCACCTCCGGTGGGACTAGCGGCACAGATACGCAGTATTTT.

This clonotype was found many times. This rearrangement joins TRBV6-5 to TRBJ2-1; 7 nucleotides match TRBD1. Germline V CDR1 and CDR2: MNHEY, SVGAGI. The V and J ends lost 2 bases and 6 bases, in that order; junction bases with no gene match: 10. The CDR3 spans 16 residues. The CDR3 DNA reads as TGTGCCAGCAGTTACGAGTCGACAGGGATACGCAATGAGCAGTTCTTC. It codes for CASSYESTGIRNEQFF.

Many counts were recorded for this clonotype. V gene TRBV27 combines with J gene TRBJ2-4; TRBD2 is a possible D gene (5 bases). Germline-derived CDR1 and CDR2 are MNHEY and SMNVEV (reference sequence). The CDR3 totals 12 residues. The V and J ends lost 2 bases and 8 bases respectively, with 7 bases between them. Here the CDR3 DNA reads TGTGCCAGCAGTTTACGGGGAGACATTCAGTACTTC. Amino acids: CASSLRGDIQYF.

This clonotype appeared many times. The chain has TRBV9 and TRBJ2-1; 7 bases agree with TRBD2. Germline values: CDR1 SGDLS, CDR2 YYNGEE. CDR3 size: 15 residues. Trimming at V came to 1 base and at J to 6 bases, leaving 7 bases not matched to a gene. The CDR3 protein is CASSVLGGSSNEQFF. In DNA form, the CDR3 reads TGTGCCAGCAGCGTACTGGGCGGGAGTAGCAATGAGCAGTTCTTC.